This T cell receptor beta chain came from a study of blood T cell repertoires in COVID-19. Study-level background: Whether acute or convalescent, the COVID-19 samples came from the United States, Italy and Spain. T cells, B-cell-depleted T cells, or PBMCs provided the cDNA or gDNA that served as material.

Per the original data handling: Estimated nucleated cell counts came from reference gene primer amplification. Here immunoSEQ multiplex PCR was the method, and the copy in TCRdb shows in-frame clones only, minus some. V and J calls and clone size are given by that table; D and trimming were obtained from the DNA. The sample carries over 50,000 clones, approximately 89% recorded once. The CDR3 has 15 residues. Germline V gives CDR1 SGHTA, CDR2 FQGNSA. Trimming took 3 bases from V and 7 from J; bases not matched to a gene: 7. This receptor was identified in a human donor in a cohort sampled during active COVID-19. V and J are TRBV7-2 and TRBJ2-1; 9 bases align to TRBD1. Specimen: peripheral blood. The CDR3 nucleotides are TGTGCCAGCAGCTTCGGGACAGGGATTCGAAATGAGCAGTTCTTC. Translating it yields CASSFGTGIRNEQFF. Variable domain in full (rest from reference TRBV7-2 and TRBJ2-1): GAGVSQSPSNKVTEKGKDVELRCDPISGHTALYWYRQSLGQGLEFLIYFQGNSAPDKSGLPSDRFSAERTGGSVSTLTIQRTQQEDSAVYLCASSFGTGIRNEQFFGPGTRLTVL.